One TCR beta chain is described in this entry. The target antigen is unknown. This sample was taken from a study of shared clonotypes between healthy human individuals. Overall study context: Contributing individuals were a couple of females and a few males aged 18 to 49.

The germline V gene encodes CDR1 SQVTM and CDR2 ANQGSEA. This CDR3 region has 12 residues. Between the trimmed V and J ends, which lost 8 bases and 2 bases, there was a span of 12 bases. Study-wide points: Rarefaction analysis demonstrated incomplete sorted-subset sequencing notwithstanding large depth.

The assay was immunoSEQ multiplex PCR, and TCRdb's table has in-frame clones only and misses some. Of under 2.5 million clones listed, 85% to 95% are singletons. This TCR was recovered from a man aged 18-30 years in good health. Some clones in this sample may be carry-over from other donors' samples. Sequenced material: naive CD4+ T cells from PBMCs. Subset given: CD45RA+ positively selected. The chain joins TRBV29-1 to TRBJ1-2; D unresolved. The CDR3 protein is CSRTIPNYGYTF. The CDR3 coding sequence is TGCAGCCGGACGATTCCAAACTATGGCTACACCTTC.